Given below is one T cell receptor (beta chain) in context. The germline V gene encodes CDR1 SGHVS and CDR2 FNYEAQ. The CDR3 consists of 16 residues. Trimming at V came to 7 bases and at J to 2 bases, leaving 13 bases not matched to a gene. This record comes from a study of cytomegalovirus exposure and HLA in healthy donors. Across the study: Early released data had tens of millions of unique TCRs, all coming from HLA-typed donors.

The PCR ran on 60 Vbeta and 13 Jbeta primers. Only in-frame clones appear in the TCRdb table, and some are missing; sequencing was by immunoSEQ multiplex PCR. The data contain around 130,000 clones, approximately 80% of them singletons. The chain has TRBV7-6 and TRBJ2-5, with 7 bases fitting TRBD2. The clonotype originates from a man aged 18 to 30 in good health and CMV-seronegative. Sequenced input: PBMCs. CDR3 sequence (DNA): TGTGCCAGCACCTACGGGTTTGGGGGGGGGCAAGAGACCCAGTACTTC. Translation: CASTYGFGGGQETQYF.